The T cell receptor beta chain described here comes from a study of blood T cells in healthy people across ages. Study overall: In model experiments, template switching was able to capture about one barcoded beta molecule for every two T cells that were present. General study results and limits: Roughly linear declines in TCR beta diversity per million T cells occurred with age. More naive CD4+ cells and higher diversity marked long-lived donors relative to aged donors.

This clonotype was counted at least ten times. Its antigen is unidentified. A second about 7 to 12 cycle PCR used barcoded and J-beta primers. TCRdb recomputed calls from the 5' RACE reads with MiXCR, one row per CDR3 protein. Seen here are some 1.5 million distinct CDR3 sequences, about 30% observed once, and the top ten hold 7.7%. Trimming stripped 10 bases from V and 0 bases from J, with 7 bases between. There are 11 residues in the CDR3. Germline V gives CDR1 WSHSY, CDR2 SAAADI. The sequence derives from a woman aged 25 to 39 in good health. The material sequenced was blood. The V and J genes are TRBV10-2 and TRBJ2-7; D unresolved. The CDR3 DNA reads as TGCGCCACAACAGACTCCTACGAGCAGTACTTC. Protein: CATTDSYEQYF.